This T cell receptor (beta chain) was recovered during a study of T cells after posttransplantation cyclophosphamide. The germline V and J ends were trimmed by 6 bases and 6 bases, with 18 bases remaining between them. The CDR3 consists of 16 residues. The germline CDR1 and CDR2 sequences are MDHEN and SYDVKM. Produced via immunoSEQ multiplex PCR; TCRdb's table is partial and in-frame only. This table has about 52,000 clones, around 94% appearing once. Material: PBMCs. The chain carries TRBV28 and TRBJ1-6; possibly TRBD1 for D (6 bases). The TCR was taken from a woman in her thirties in good health and a related stem cell transplant donor. Written as DNA, the CDR3 is TGTGCCAGCAGAGAGGGCGGGGGCGTCAGTAATTCACCCCTCCACTTT. Its protein is CASREGGGVSNSPLHF.